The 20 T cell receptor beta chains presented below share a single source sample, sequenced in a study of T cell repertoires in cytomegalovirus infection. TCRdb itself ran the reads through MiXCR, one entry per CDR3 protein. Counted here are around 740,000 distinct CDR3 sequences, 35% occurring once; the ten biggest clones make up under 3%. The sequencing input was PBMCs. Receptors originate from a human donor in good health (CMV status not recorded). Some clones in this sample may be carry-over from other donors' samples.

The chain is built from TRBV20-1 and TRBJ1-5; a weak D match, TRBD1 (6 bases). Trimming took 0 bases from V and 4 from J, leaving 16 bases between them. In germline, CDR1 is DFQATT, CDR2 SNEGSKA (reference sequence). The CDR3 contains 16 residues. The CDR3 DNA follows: TGCAGTGCTAGAGATCACAACAGGGTGGGTAATCAGCCCCAGCATTTT. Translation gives CSARDHNRVGNQPQHF.

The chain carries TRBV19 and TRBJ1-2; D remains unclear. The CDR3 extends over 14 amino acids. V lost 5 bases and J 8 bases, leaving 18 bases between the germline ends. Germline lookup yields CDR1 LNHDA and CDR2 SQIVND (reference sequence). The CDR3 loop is CASSDGIKAEGYTF. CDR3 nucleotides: TGTGCCAGTAGTGATGGAATAAAAGCTGAAGGCTACACCTTC.

Written as DNA, the CDR3 is TGTGCCAGCAGCTTATTGCAGGGTTTCAATGAGCAGTTCTTC. Translated: CASSLLQGFNEQFF. The V gene is TRBV7-8, the J gene TRBJ2-1, with a possible D match to TRBD1 (5 bases). CDR1 and CDR2 from the germline V gene are SGHVS and FQNEAQ. This CDR3 comprises 14 residues. V was cut by 2 bases and J by 6 bases, with 11 bases left in between. Based on the CDR3 plus reference TRBV7-8 and TRBJ2-1, the full variable domain is GAGVSQSPRYKVAKRGQDVALRCDPISGHVSLFWYQQALGQGPEFLTYFQNEAQLDKSGLPSDRFFAERPEGSVSTLKIQRTQQEDSAVYLCASSLLQGFNEQFFGPGTRLTVL.

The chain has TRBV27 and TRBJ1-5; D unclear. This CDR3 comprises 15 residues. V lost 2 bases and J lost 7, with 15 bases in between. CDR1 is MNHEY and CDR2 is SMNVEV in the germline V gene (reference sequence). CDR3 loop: CASSLQSFSNQPQHF. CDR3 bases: TGTGCCAGCAGTTTACAGTCGTTCTCCAACCAGCCCCAGCATTTT.

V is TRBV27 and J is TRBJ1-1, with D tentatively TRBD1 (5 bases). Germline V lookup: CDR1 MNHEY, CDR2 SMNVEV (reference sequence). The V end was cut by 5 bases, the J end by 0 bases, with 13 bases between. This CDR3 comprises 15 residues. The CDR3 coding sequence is TGTGCCAGCAGTCAGAAGAGGACAATGAACACTGAAGCTTTCTTT. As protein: CASSQKRTMNTEAFF.

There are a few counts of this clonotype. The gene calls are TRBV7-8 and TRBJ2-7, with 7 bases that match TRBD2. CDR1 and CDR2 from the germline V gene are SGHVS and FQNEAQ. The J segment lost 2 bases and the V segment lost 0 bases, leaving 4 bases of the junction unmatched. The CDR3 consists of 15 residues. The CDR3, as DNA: TGTGCCAGCAGCTTAGCAAGGGAGGGCCCCTACGAGCAGTACTTC. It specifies CASSLAREGPYEQYF.

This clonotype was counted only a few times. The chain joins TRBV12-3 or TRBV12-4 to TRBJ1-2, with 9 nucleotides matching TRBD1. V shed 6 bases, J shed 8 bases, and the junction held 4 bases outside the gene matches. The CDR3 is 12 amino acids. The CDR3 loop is CASRGTGRGYTF. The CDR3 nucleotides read TGTGCCAGCAGAGGGACAGGGCGGGGCTACACCTTC.

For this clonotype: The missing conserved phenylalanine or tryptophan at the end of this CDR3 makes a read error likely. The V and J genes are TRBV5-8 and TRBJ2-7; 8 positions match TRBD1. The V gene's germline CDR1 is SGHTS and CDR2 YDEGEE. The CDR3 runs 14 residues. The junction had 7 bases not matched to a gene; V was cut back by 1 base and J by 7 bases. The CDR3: CASSLRDRPREQYL. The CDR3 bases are TGTGCCAGCAGCTTGCGGGACAGGCCAAGGGAGCAGTACTTA.

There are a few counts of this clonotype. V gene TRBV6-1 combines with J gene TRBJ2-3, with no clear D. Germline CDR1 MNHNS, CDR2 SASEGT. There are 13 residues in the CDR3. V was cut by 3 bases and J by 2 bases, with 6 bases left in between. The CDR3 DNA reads TGTGCCAGCAGTGAGGGATCCACAGATACGCAGTATTTT. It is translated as CASSEGSTDTQYF.

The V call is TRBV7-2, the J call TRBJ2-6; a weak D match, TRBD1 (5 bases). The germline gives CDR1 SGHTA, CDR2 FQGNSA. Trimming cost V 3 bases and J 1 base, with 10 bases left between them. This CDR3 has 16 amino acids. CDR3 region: CASSLKAGSGANVLTF. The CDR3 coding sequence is TGTGCCAGCAGCTTGAAAGCAGGGTCTGGGGCCAACGTCCTGACTTTC.

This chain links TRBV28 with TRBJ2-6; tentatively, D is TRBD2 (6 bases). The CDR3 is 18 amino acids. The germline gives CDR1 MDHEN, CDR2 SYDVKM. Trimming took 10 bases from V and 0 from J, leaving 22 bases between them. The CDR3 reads CATISRETSSSGANVLTF. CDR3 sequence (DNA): TGTGCCACCATTTCCCGGGAGACTTCCAGCTCTGGGGCCAACGTCCTGACTTTC.

CDR3 loop: CASSRSVDRPLSYTF. The CDR3 DNA reads as TGTGCCAGCAGCCGTTCCGTAGACAGGCCCCTGAGCTACACCTTC. V gene TRBV11-2 combines with J gene TRBJ1-2; tentatively, D is TRBD1 (6 bases). Germline CDR1 SGHAT, CDR2 FQNNGV. CDR3 length: 15 residues. V lost 5 bases, J lost 9 bases, and 22 bases lay in between.

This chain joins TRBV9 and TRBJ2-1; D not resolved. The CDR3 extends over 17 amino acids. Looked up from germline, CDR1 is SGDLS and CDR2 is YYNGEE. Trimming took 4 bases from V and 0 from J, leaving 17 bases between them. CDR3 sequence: CASSPRNERHSYNEQFF. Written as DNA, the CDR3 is TGTGCCAGCAGCCCCCGGAATGAGCGCCACTCCTACAATGAGCAGTTCTTC.

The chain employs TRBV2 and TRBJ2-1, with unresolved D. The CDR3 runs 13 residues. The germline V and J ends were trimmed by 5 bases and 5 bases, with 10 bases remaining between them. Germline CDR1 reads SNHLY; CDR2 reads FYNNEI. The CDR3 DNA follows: TGTGCCAGCAGTAAACTCTTAGACAATGAGCAGTTCTTC. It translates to CASSKLLDNEQFF.

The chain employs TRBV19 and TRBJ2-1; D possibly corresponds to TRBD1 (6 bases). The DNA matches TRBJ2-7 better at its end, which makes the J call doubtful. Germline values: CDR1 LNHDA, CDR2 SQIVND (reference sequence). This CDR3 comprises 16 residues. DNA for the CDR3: TGTGCCAGTAGTATGCGGACAGCCAGCTCCTACAATGAGCAGTACTTC. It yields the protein CASSMRTASSYNEQYF.

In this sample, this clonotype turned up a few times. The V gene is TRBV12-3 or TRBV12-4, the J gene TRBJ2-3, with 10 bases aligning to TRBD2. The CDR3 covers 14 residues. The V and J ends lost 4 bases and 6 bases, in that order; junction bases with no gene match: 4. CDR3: CASSSIAGGDTQYF. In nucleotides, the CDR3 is TGTGCCAGCAGTTCCATAGCGGGAGGCGATACGCAGTATTTT.

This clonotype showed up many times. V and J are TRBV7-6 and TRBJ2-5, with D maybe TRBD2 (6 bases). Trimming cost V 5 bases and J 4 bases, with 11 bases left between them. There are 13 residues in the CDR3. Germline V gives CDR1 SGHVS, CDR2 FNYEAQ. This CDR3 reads CASSPGLAETQYF. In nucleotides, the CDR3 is TGTGCCAGCAGCCCGGGACTTGCAGAGACCCAGTACTTC. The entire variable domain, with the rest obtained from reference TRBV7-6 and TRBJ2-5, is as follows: GAGVSQSPRYKVTKRGQDVALRCDPISGHVSLYWYRQALGQGPEFLTYFNYEAQQDKSGLPNDRFSAERPEGSISTLTIQRTEQRDSAMYRCASSPGLAETQYFGPGTRLLVL.

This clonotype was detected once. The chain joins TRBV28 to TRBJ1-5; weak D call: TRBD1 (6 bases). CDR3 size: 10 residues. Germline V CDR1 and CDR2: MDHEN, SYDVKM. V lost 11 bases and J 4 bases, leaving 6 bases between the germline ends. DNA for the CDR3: TGTGCCGGACAGAATCAGCCCCAGCATTTT. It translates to CAGQNQPQHF.

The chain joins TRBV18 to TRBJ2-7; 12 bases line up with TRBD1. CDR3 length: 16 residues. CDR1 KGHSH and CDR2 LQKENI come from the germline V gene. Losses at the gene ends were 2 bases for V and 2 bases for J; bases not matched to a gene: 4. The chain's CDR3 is CASSPAGQGAAYEQYF. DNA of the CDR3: TGTGCCAGCTCACCAGCGGGACAGGGGGCGGCCTACGAGCAGTACTTC. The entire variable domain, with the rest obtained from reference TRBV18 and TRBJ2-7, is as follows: NAGVMQNPRHLVRRRGQEARLRCSPMKGHSHVYWYRQLPEEGLKFMVYLQKENIIDESGMPKERFSAEFPKEGPSILRIQQVVRGDSAAYFCASSPAGQGAAYEQYFGPGTRLTVT.

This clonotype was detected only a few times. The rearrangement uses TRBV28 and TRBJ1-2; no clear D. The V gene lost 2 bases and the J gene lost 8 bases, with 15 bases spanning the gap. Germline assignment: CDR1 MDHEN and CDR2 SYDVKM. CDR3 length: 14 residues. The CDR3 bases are TGTGCCAGCAGTTTAGGGCAGGCCTTGCGGGGCTACACCTTC. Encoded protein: CASSLGQALRGYTF.